This record covers a single T cell receptor beta chain. Antigen: not known. The data derive from a study of T cell responses to AZD1222 COVID-19 vaccine. The germline gives CDR1 SNHLY, CDR2 FYNNEI. The CDR3 spans 12 residues. V shed 7 bases and J shed 6 bases, with 9 bases lying between them. The method was immunoSEQ multiplex PCR; TCRdb's version includes in-frame clones alone and lacks a portion of them. The table shows over 110,000 clones, with 85% to 95% occurring only once. Study conclusions and caveats: Sampled repertoires all dated from after the peak T cell response. Spike-specific TCR breadth and depth rose after two AZD1222 doses. Mapped onto spike, vaccine-associated CD4 TCRs spanned it and were dominant at 160-218 and 743-854.

This receptor was identified in an adult in good health. The chain couples TRBV2 to TRBJ2-2; D gene uncertain. The sequencing used peripheral blood, collected on day 0 of AZD1222 vaccination. CDR3 DNA: TGTGCCAGCAAAAAGGATTCCGGGGAGCTGTTTTTT. Residues: CASKKDSGELFF. Full variable domain (remainder filled in from reference TRBV2 and TRBJ2-2): EPEVTQTPSHQVTQMGQEVILRCVPISNHLYFYWYRQILGQKVEFLVSFYNNEISEKSEIFDDQFSVERPDGSNFTLKIRSTKLEDSAMYFCASKKDSGELFFGEGSRLTVL.